Here is one T cell receptor beta chain with its context. The data stem from a study of blood T cell repertoires in COVID-19. About the study: Samples representing acute and convalescent COVID-19 were sourced from the United States, Italy and Spain. T cells, B-cell-depleted T cells, or PBMCs supplied cDNA or gDNA.

Between the trimmed V and J ends, which lost 4 bases and 8 bases, there was a span of 13 bases. This CDR3 spans 13 amino acids. Assay: immunoSEQ multiplex PCR; the TCRdb copy retains only in-frame clones and omits some. The sample lists 57,000 or so clones; approximately 84% were seen once. Sequencing was carried out using peripheral blood. The TCR comes from a man aged 65-85 years with active COVID-19. This chain uses TRBV12-3 or TRBV12-4 with TRBJ2-3, with D perhaps matching TRBD2 (5 bases). CDR3 nucleotides: TGTGCCAGCAGTTGGAAACTAGGCCGTACGCAGTATTTT. It specifies CASSWKLGRTQYF.